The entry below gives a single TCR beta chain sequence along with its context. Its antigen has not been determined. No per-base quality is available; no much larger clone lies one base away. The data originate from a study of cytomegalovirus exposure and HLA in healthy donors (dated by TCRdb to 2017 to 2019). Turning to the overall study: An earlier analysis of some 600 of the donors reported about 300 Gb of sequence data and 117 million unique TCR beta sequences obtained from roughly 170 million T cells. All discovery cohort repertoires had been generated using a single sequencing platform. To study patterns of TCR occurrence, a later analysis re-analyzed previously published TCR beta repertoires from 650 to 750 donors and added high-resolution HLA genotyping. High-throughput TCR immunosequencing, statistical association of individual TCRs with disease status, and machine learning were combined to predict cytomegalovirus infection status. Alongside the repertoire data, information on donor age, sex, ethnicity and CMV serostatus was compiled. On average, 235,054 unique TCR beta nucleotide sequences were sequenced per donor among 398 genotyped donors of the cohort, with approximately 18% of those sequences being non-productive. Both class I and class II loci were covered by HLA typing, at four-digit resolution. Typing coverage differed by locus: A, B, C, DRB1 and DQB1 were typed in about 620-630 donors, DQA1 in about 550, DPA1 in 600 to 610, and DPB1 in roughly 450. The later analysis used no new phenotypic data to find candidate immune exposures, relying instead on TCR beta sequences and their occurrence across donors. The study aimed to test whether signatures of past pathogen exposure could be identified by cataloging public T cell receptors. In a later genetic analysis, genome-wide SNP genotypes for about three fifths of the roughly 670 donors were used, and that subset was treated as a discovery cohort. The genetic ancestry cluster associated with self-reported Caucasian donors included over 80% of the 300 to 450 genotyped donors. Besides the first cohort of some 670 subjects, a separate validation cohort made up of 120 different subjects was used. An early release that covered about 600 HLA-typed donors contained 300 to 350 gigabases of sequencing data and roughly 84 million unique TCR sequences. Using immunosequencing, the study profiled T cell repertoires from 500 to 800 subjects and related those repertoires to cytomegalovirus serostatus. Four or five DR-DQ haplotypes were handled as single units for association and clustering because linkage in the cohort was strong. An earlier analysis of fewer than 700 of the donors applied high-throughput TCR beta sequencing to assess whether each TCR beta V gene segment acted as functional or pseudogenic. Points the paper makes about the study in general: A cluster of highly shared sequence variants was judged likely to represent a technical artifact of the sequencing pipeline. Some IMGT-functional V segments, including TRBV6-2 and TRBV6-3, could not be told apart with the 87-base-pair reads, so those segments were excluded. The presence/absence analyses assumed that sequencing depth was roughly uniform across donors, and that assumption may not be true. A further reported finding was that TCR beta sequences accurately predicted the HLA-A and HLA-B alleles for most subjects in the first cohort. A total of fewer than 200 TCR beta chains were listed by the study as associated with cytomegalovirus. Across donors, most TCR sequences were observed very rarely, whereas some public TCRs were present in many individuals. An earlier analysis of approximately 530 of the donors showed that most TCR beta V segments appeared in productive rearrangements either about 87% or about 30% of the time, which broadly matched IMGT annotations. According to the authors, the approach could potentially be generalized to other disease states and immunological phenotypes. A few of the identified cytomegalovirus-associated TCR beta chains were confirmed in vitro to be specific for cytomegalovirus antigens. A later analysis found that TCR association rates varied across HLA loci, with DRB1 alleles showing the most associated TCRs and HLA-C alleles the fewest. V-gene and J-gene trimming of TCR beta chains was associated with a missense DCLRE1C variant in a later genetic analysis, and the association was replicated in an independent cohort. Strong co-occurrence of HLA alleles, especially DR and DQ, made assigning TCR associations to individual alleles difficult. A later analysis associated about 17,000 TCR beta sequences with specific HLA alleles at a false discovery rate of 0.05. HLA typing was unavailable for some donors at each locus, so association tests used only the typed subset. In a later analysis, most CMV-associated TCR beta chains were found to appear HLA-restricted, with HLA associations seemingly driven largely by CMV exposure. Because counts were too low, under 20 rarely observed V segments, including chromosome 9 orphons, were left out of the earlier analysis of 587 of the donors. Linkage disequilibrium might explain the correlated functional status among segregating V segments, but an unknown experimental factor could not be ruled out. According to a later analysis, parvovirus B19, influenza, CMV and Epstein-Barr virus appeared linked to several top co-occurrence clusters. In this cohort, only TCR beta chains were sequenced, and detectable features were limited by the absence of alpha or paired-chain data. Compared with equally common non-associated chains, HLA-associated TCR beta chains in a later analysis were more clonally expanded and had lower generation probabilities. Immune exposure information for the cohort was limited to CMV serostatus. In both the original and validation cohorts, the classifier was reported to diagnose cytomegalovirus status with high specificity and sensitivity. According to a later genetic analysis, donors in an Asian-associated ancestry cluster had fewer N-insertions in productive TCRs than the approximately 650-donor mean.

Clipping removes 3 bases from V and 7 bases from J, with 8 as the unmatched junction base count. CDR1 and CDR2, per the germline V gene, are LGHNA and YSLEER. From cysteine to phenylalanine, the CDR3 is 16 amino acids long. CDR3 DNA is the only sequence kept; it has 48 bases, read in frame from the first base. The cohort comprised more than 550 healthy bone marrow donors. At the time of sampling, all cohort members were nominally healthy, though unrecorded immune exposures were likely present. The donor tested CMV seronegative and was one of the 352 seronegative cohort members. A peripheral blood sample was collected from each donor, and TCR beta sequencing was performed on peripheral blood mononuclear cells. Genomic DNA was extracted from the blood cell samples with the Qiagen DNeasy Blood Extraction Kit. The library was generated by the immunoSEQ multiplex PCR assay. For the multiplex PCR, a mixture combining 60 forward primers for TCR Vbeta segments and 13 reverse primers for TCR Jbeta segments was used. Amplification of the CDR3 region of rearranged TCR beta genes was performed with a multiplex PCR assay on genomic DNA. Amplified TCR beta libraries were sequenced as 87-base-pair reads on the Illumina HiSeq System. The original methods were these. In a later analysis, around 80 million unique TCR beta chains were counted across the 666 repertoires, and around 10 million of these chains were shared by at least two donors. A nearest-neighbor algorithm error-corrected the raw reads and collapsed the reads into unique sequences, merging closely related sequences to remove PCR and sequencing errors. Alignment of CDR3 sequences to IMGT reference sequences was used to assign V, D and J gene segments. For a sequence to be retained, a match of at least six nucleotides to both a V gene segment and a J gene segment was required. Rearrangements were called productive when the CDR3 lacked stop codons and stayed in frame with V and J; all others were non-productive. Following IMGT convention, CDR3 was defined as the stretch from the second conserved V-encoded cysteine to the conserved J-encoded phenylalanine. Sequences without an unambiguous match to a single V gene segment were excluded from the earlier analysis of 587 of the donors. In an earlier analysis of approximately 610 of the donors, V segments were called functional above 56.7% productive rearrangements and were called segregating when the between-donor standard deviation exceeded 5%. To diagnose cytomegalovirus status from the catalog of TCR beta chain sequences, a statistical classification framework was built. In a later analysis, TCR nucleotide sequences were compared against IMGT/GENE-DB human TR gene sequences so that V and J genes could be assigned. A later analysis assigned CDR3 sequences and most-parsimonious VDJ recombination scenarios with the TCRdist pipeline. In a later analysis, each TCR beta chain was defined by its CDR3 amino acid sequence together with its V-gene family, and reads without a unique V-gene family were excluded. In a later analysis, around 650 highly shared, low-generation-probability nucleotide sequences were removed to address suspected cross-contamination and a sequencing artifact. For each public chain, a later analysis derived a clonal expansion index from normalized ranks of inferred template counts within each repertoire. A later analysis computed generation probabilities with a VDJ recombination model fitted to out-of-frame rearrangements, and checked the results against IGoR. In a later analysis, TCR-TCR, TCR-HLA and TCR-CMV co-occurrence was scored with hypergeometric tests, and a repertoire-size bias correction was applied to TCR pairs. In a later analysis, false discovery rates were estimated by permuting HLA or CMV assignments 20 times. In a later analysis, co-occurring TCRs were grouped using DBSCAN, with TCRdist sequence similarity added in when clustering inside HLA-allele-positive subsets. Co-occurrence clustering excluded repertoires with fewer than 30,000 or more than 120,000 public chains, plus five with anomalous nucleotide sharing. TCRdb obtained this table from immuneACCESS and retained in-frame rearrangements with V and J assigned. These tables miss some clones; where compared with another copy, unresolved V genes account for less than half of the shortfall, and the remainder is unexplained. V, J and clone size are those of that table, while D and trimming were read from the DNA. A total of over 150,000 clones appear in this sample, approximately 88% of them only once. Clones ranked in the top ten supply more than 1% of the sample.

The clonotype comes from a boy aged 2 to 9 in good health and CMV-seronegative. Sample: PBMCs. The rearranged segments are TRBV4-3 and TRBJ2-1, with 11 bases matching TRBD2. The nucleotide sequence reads TGCGCCAGCAGCCAGGGAACTAGCGGGGGTAAGAATGAGCAGTTCTTC. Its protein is CASSQGTSGGKNEQFF.